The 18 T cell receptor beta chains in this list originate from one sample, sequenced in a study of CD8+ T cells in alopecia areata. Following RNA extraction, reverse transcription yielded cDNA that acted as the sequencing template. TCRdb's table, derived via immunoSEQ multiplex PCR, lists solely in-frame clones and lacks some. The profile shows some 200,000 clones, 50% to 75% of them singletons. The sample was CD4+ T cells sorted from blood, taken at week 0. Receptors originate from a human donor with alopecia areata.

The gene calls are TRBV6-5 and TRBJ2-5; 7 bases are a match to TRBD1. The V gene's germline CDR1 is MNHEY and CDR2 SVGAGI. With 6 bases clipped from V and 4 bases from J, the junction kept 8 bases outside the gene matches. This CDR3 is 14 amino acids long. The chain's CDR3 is CASRLTGLLETQYF. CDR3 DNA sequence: TGTGCCAGCAGACTGACAGGGCTGTTAGAGACCCAGTACTTC.

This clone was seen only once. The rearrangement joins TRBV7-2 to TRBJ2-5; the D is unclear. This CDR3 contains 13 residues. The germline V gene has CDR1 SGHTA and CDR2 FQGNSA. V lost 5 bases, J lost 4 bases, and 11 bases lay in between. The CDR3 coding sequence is TGTGCCAGCAGCCCTTTGATACGAGAGACCCAGTACTTC. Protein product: CASSPLIRETQYF.

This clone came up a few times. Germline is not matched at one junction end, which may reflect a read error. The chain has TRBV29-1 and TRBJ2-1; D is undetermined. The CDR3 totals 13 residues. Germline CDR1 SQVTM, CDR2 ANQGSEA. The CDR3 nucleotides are TGCAGCTTCAAAGTAGGAGAGGCCACGGAGCTGTTCTTC. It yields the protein CSFKVGEATELFF.

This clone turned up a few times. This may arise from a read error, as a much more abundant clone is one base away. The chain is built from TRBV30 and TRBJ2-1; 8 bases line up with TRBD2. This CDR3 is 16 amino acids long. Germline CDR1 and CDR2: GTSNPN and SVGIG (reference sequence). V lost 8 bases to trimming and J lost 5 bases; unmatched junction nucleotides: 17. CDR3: CASSPIGGGIDNEQFF. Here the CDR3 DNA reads TGTGCCAGCAGCCCAATAGGCGGGGGGATTGACAATGAGCAGTTCTTC.

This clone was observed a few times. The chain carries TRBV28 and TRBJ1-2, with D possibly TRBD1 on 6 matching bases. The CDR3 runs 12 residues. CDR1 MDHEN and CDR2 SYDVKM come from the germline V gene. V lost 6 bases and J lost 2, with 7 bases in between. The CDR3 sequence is CASRQGNYGYTF. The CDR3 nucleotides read TGTGCCAGCAGGCAGGGGAACTATGGCTACACCTTC.

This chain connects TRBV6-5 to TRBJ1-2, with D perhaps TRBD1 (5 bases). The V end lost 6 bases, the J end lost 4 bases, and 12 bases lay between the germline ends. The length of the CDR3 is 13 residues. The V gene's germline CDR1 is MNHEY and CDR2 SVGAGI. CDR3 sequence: CASRPLDSYGYTF. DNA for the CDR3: TGTGCCAGCAGACCCCTAGACAGCTATGGCTACACCTTC.

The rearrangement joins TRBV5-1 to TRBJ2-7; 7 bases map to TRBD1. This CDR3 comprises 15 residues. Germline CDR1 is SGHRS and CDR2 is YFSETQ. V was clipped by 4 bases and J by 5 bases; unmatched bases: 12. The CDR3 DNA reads TGCGCCAGCAGCCTAGGACAACAGGGGAACCACGAGCAGTACTTC. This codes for CASSLGQQGNHEQYF.

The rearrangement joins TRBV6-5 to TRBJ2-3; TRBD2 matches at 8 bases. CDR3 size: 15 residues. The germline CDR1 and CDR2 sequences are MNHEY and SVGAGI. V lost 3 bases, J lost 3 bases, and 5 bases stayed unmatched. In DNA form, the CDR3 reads TGTGCCAGCAGTTATTCCGGGAGGGAGACAGATACGCAGTATTTT. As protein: CASSYSGRETDTQYF.

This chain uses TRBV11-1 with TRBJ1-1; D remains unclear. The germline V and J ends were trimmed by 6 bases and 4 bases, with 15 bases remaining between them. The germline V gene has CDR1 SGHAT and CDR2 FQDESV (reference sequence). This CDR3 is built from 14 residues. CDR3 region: CASSAKSMSTEAFF. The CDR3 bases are TGTGCCAGCAGTGCTAAGTCTATGAGCACTGAAGCTTTCTTT.

The CDR3 protein is CASSLDAGQAGEQYF. CDR3 coding DNA: TGTGCCAGCAGCTTAGACGCGGGACAGGCGGGCGAGCAGTACTTC. The chain uses TRBV7-9 and TRBJ2-7, with 8 bases that match TRBD1. Germline lookup yields CDR1 SEHNR and CDR2 FQNEAQ (reference sequence). V lost 1 base to trimming and J lost 6 bases; unmatched junction nucleotides: 8. The CDR3 covers 15 residues.

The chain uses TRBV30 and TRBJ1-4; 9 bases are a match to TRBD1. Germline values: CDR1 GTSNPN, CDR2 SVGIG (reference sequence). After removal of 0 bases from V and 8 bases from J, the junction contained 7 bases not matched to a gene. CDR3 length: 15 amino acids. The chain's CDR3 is CAWSVPTGGLEKLFF. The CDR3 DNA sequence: TGTGCCTGGAGTGTACCGACAGGGGGTTTAGAAAAACTGTTTTTT.

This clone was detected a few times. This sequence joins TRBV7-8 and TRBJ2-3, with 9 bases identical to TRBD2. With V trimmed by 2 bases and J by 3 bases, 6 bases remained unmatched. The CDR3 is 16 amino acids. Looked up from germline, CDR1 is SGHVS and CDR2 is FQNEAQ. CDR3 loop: CASSLTAGGPTDTQYF. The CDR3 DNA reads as TGTGCCAGCAGCTTAACGGCGGGGGGGCCGACAGATACGCAGTATTTT.

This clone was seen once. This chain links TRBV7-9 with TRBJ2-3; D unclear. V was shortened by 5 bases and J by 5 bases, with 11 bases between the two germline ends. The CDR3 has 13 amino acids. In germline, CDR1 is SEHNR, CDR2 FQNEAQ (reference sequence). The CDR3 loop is CASSPPGGDTQYF. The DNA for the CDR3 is TGTGCCAGCAGCCCCCCCGGCGGAGATACGCAGTATTTT.

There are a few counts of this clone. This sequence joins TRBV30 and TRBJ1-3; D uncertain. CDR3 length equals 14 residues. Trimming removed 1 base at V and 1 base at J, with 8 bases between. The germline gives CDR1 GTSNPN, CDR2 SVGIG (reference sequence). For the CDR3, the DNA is TGTGCCTGGAGTGACAGACCATCTGGAAACACCATATATTTT. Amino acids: CAWSDRPSGNTIYF.

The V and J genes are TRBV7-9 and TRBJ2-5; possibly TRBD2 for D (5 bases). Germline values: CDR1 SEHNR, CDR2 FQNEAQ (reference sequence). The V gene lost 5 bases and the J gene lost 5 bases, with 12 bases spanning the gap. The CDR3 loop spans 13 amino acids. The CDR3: CASSPEVVETQYF. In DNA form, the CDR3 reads TGTGCCAGCAGCCCGGAGGTGGTGGAGACCCAGTACTTC.

CDR3 sequence (DNA): TGTGCCTGGAGGGCCAGCGGGGGAAACATTCAGTACTTC. Protein product: CAWRASGGNIQYF. V usage is TRBV30 and J usage is TRBJ2-4; 8 positions agree with TRBD2. The CDR3 loop spans 13 amino acids. The V gene end was trimmed by 3 bases and the J gene end by 6 bases; junction bases not matched to a gene: 4. Germline CDR1 GTSNPN, CDR2 SVGIG (reference sequence).

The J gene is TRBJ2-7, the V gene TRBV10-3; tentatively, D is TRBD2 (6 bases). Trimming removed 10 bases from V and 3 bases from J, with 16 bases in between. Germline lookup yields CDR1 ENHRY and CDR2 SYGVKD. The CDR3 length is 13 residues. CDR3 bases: TGTGCCACTTTGGGGACTTCGGTCTACGAGCAGTACTTC. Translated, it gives CATLGTSVYEQYF.

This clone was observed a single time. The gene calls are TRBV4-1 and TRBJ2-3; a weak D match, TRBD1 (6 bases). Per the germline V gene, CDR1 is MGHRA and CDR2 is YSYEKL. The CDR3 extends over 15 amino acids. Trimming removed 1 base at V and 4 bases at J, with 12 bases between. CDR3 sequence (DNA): TGCGCCAGCAGCCAAGTTGTGGGGGCAGCAGATACGCAGTATTTT. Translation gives CASSQVVGAADTQYF.